These 17 T cell receptor beta chains were sequenced from one sample in a study of blood T cell repertoires in COVID-19. Sequencing used immunoSEQ multiplex PCR; TCRdb keeps in-frame clones, though not all of them. The table has 45,000 to 70,000 clones, 80% to 90% seen once. Sequenced: peripheral blood. The receptors here all came from a woman aged 55 to 70 with COVID-19, enrolled during active disease.

The J gene is TRBJ2-1, the V gene TRBV18, with 7 nucleotides matching TRBD1. CDR1 KGHSH and CDR2 LQKENI come from the germline V gene. The V and J ends lost 6 bases and 10 bases, in that order; junction bases with no gene match: 18. This CDR3 is 16 amino acids long. The chain's CDR3 is CASSPEVARGSGEQFF. DNA for the CDR3: TGTGCCAGCTCCCCCGAGGTAGCCAGGGGGTCAGGGGAGCAGTTCTTC.

This clone has a handful of counts. The chain is built from TRBV29-1 and TRBJ2-1, with TRBD2 matching 7 bases. The CDR3 covers 14 residues. Germline V gene lookup returns CDR1 SQVTM and CDR2 ANQGSEA. V gave up 3 bases and J gave up 1 base; unmatched junction bases: 3. Written as DNA, the CDR3 is TGCAGCGTTGAGGCGGGACTATCCTACAATGAGCAGTTCTTC. Its translation: CSVEAGLSYNEQFF.

This chain connects TRBV5-4 to TRBJ2-1; tentative D call: TRBD2 (6 bases). This CDR3 has 16 amino acids. The V gene's germline CDR1 is SGHNT and CDR2 YYREEE (reference sequence). V was clipped by 7 bases and J by 0 bases, with 17 bases between them. The CDR3 region is CASFPGSGRSYNEQFF. DNA for the CDR3: TGTGCCAGCTTTCCAGGGAGCGGGCGCTCCTACAATGAGCAGTTCTTC.

The rearrangement uses TRBV19 and TRBJ1-2, with D uncertain. Germline CDR1 reads LNHDA; CDR2 reads SQIVND (reference sequence). Trimming removed 2 bases from V and 8 bases from J, with 6 bases in between. The CDR3 extends over 11 amino acids. The DNA for the CDR3 is TGTGCCAGTAGTATACGGAGAGGCTACACCTTC. It specifies CASSIRRGYTF.

This rearrangement joins TRBV15 to TRBJ1-1; D is perhaps TRBD1 (5 bases). In germline, CDR1 is LNHNV, CDR2 YYDKDF (reference sequence). Trimming removed 0 bases at V and 4 bases at J, with 9 bases between. The length of the CDR3 is 14 residues. This chain's CDR3 is CATSRDQGITEAFF. In nucleotides, the CDR3 is TGTGCCACCAGCAGAGATCAGGGAATCACTGAAGCTTTCTTT. Full variable domain (outside the CDR3, taken from reference TRBV15 and TRBJ1-1): DAMVIQNPRYQVTQFGKPVTLSCSQTLNHNVMYWYQQKSSQAPKLLFHYYDKDFNNEADTPDNFQSRRPNTSFCFLDIRSPGLGDTAMYLCATSRDQGITEAFFGQGTRLTVV.

This clone is a singleton in its sample. This sequence joins TRBV30 and TRBJ2-1, with a weak D call TRBD1 (5 bases). The CDR3 runs 12 residues. Germline values: CDR1 GTSNPN, CDR2 SVGIG (reference sequence). V was pared by 1 base and J by 6 bases, with 7 bases between. The CDR3 DNA sequence: TGTGCCTGGAGTGGTCAGGGCAATGAGCAGTTCTTC. The encoded protein is CAWSGQGNEQFF. Combining the CDR3 with reference TRBV30 and TRBJ2-1 gives the whole variable domain SQTIHQWPATLVQPVGSPLSLECTVEGTSNPNLYWYRQAAGRGLQLLFYSVGIGQISSEVPQNLSASRPQDRQFILSSKKLLLSDSGFYLCAWSGQGNEQFFGPGTRLTVL.

Written as DNA, the CDR3 is TGTGCCAGCAGTAGGGACAGGACGCGCTACGAGCAGTACTTC. Protein product: CASSRDRTRYEQYF. This rearrangement joins TRBV27 to TRBJ2-7; 8 nucleotides align to TRBD1. The CDR3 sequence is 14 residues long. V shed 5 bases and J 3 bases; nucleotides not matched to a gene: 6. Germline loops: CDR1 MNHEY, CDR2 SMNVEV (reference sequence).

V usage is TRBV3-1 (or the pseudogene TRBV3-2) and J usage is TRBJ1-2; D remains unclear. V lost 1 base and J lost 0, with 9 bases in between. This CDR3 has 15 amino acids. Germline V lookup: CDR1 LGHDT, CDR2 YNNKEL (reference sequence). The CDR3 loop reads CASSQAQSSNYGYTF. CDR3 coding DNA: TGTGCCAGCAGCCAAGCGCAAAGCTCTAACTATGGCTACACCTTC.

The table lists this clone with a few counts. The CDR3 region has the DNA TGTGCCAGCAGTCCTACGACAGGGAATAGCAATCAGCCCCAGCATTTT. Translated: CASSPTTGNSNQPQHF. This rearrangement joins TRBV28 to TRBJ1-5, with 7 nucleotides matching TRBD1. The ends lost 5 bases at V and 0 bases at J; junction bases unmatched: 7. CDR3 length: 16 residues. The germline V gene has CDR1 MDHEN and CDR2 SYDVKM.

This chain connects TRBV25-1 to TRBJ2-1; tentatively, D is TRBD1 (5 bases). The germline V and J ends were trimmed by 1 base and 7 bases, with 14 bases remaining between them. CDR3 length equals 15 residues. Per germline, CDR1 MGHDK and CDR2 SYGVNS. The CDR3 DNA is TGTGCCAGCAGTGAATCCGGCAGGGTCAAGAATGAGCAGTTCTTC. Residues: CASSESGRVKNEQFF.

This chain connects TRBV19 to TRBJ1-1; TRBD1 matches 9 bases. The CDR3 has 15 residues. Germline V gene sequence: CDR1 LNHDA, CDR2 SQIVND (reference sequence). The trim removed 10 bases at V and 6 bases at J, leaving 15 bases unmatched. This CDR3 reads CATRGQGGLVAEAFF. DNA for the CDR3: TGTGCCACCAGGGGACAGGGCGGTTTGGTGGCTGAAGCTTTCTTT.

For this clone: A junction end diverges from the germline sequence, so it may reflect a read error. This chain links TRBV18 with TRBJ2-5; possibly TRBD2 for D (6 bases). This CDR3 comprises 15 residues. Germline CDR1 and CDR2: KGHSH and LQKENI. CDR3 amino acids: CATSRDSYGGETQYF. Here the CDR3 DNA reads TGTGCCACCTCACGAGACTCATACGGAGGGGAGACCCAGTACTTC.

The chain has TRBV27 and TRBJ2-3, with D possibly matching TRBD1 (6 bases). Trimming cost V 8 bases and J 1 base, with 13 bases left between them. The CDR3 is 14 residues long. Germline lookup yields CDR1 MNHEY and CDR2 SMNVEV (reference sequence). DNA of the CDR3: TGTGCCAGCTATAATCAGGGGCGCACAGATACGCAGTATTTT. Amino acids: CASYNQGRTDTQYF.

The chain combines TRBV5-4 with TRBJ2-3, with 8 bases lining up with TRBD2. Germline assignment: CDR1 SGHNT and CDR2 YYREEE (reference sequence). This CDR3 is 12 amino acids long. Losses at the gene ends were 4 bases for V and 11 bases for J; bases not matched to a gene: 6. CDR3 in amino acids: CASSPGGEVQYF. The CDR3 DNA follows: TGTGCCAGCAGCCCGGGGGGGGAAGTGCAGTATTTT.

The chain uses TRBV6-5 and TRBJ1-2; D is undetermined. Trimming stripped 4 bases from V and 5 bases from J, with 11 bases between. CDR1 and CDR2 from the germline V gene are MNHEY and SVGAGI. The length of the CDR3 is 13 residues. This CDR3 reads CASSSYSRYGYTF. DNA for the CDR3: TGTGCCAGCAGTTCCTACAGCCGATATGGCTACACCTTC.

CDR3 DNA sequence: TGTGCCAGCAGGGACAGCGACGAGCAGTACTTC. It encodes CASRDSDEQYF. The chain carries TRBV28 and TRBJ2-7, with D tentatively TRBD1 (6 bases). V gave up 6 bases and J gave up 5 bases, with 8 bases separating them. Germline CDR1 MDHEN, CDR2 SYDVKM. This CDR3 spans 11 amino acids.

This chain joins TRBV7-9 and TRBJ1-3, with D possibly matching TRBD1 (6 bases). The germline V gene has CDR1 SEHNR and CDR2 FQNEAQ (reference sequence). The V end lost 5 bases, the J end lost 6 bases, and 17 bases lay between the germline ends. The CDR3 length is 15 residues. Here the CDR3 DNA reads TGTGCCAGCAGCCCCGACAGGCGTCTTTTAAACACCATATATTTT. Its translation is CASSPDRRLLNTIYF.